A selection of T cell receptor beta chains follows, all from one sample in a study of CD8+CD57+ T cells in acquired aplastic anemia. TCRdb ran MiXCR on the reads and lists one entry per CDR3 protein. The sample consists of under 150,000 distinct CDR3 sequences, 41% of them appearing once. The specimen sequenced was sorted CD4+, CD8+, or CD8+CD57+ T cells (not recorded which) from PBMCs. These receptors were taken from a human donor in good health, serving as a control. The CDR3 runs from the conserved cysteine through the conserved F or W. The D gene is left open where the match is weak. Where a row states a size, it is once, few, many or the class of an expanded clone; other rows omit it.

D gene	clone size	V gene	J gene	CDR3 DNA	CDR3 protein
TRBD1	NA	TRBV2	TRBJ1-2	TGTGCCAGCACCGGGACAGGGGCCGCTATGGTGGGCTACACCTTC	CASTGTGAAMVGYTF
NA	many	TRBV6-1	TRBJ1-5	TGTGCCAGCACCCTTAGGGGGGCCGGACAGCCCCAGCATTTT	CASTLRGAGQPQHF
NA	many	TRBV24-1	TRBJ1-1	TGTGCCACCAGTGATCTCGGGAGCATCGGAGCTTTCTTT	CATSDLGSIGAFF
TRBD2	NA	TRBV19	TRBJ2-3	TGTGCCAGTAGCGGGGGGGCCAGATCAGATACGCAGTATTTT	CASSGGARSDTQYF
TRBD2	many	TRBV2	TRBJ2-1	TGTGCCAGCACAGGGAAGCCGGGACTACGTCACAATGAGCAGTTCTTC	CASTGKPGLRHNEQFF
NA	NA	TRBV20-1	TRBJ2-1	TGCAGTGCCAGTGGCGACGTGACGCGTCGATACGATGAGCAGTTCTTC	CSASGDVTRRYDEQFF
NA	many	TRBV20-1	TRBJ2-7	TGCAGTGCTCCCCTTGGACGGGAGTTCCACGAGCAGTACTTC	CSAPLGREFHEQYF
NA	few	TRBV29-1	TRBJ1-2	TGCAGCGTTGATCCCGGGGCGGATGGCTACACCTTC	CSVDPGADGYTF
NA	many	TRBV27	TRBJ2-5	TGTGCCAGCAGTTTATATGGGATGGGCGAGACCCAGTACTTC	CASSLYGMGETQYF
NA	many	TRBV29-1	TRBJ2-7	TGCAGCGTTCGGTACTCCTACGAGCAGTACTTC	CSVRYSYEQYF
NA	NA	TRBV10-3	TRBJ2-1	TGTGCCTCTTCGAGAGGGACCTACAATGAGCAGTTCTTC	CASSRGTYNEQFF
TRBD2	NA	TRBV10-3	TRBJ2-7	TGTGCCGTGGGACTAGCGGGGTTATCCGAGCAGTACTTC	CAVGLAGLSEQYF
NA	many	TRBV3-1	TRBJ2-7	TGTGCCAGCAGCTTGGAATACGAGCAGTACTTC	CASSLEYEQYF
NA	few	TRBV3-1	TRBJ2-1	TGTGCCAGCAGCAGGGGGGGACGAAATGAGCAGTTCTTC	CASSRGGRNEQFF
TRBD2	few	TRBV3-1	TRBJ2-2	TGTGCCAGTCAGCGGGAGGGTAGCACCGGGGAGCTGTTTTTT	CASQREGSTGELFF
NA	many	TRBV6-1	TRBJ2-2	TGTGCCAGCAGTATAGGACAGAGCACCGGGGAGCTGTTTTTT	CASSIGQSTGELFF
TRBD1	NA	TRBV19	TRBJ1-2	TGTGCCAGTAGTACAAAGACAGGGACTAACTATGGCTACACCTTC	CASSTKTGTNYGYTF
NA	many	TRBV7-9	TRBJ1-5	TGTGCCAGCAGCTTAGGCGGGGATCAGCCCCAGCATTTT	CASSLGGDQPQHF
TRBD1	NA	TRBV5-6	TRBJ2-3	TGTGCCAGCAGCACATACGGACAGGGGGGTACTAGCACAGATACGCAGTATTTT	CASSTYGQGGTSTDTQYF
NA	NA	TRBV7-2	TRBJ1-4	TGTGCCAGCAGCTTAGTTAAAGATGAAAAACTGTTTTTT	CASSLVKDEKLFF
NA	NA	TRBV2	TRBJ1-5	TGTGCCAGCAGGTGGTTGAGCAATCAGCCCCAGCATTTT	CASRWLSNQPQHF
NA	many	TRBV20-1	TRBJ1-3	TGCAGTGCTATCCCGACAGGTAGAAACACCATATATTTT	CSAIPTGRNTIYF